This T cell receptor (beta chain) was captured by sequencing in a study of shared clonotypes between healthy human individuals. Some clones are missing from TCRdb's copy, which holds only in-frame ones; the method was immunoSEQ multiplex PCR. The table has roughly 300,000 clones, roughly 70% seen once. V was cut by 8 bases and J by 4 bases, with 11 bases left in between. Germline CDR1 is MNHEY and CDR2 is SMNVEV (reference sequence). The CDR3 is made up of 13 amino acids. V gene TRBV27 combines with J gene TRBJ1-4; D unresolved. The specimen sequenced was memory CD4+ T cells sorted from blood. Subset of the sample: CD45RA-negative fraction. The sequence was collected from a man younger than 40 in good health. CDR3 sequence (DNA): TGTGCCAGCGGGCGACAAAATAATGAAAAACTGTTTTTT. This gives the protein CASGRQNNEKLFF.